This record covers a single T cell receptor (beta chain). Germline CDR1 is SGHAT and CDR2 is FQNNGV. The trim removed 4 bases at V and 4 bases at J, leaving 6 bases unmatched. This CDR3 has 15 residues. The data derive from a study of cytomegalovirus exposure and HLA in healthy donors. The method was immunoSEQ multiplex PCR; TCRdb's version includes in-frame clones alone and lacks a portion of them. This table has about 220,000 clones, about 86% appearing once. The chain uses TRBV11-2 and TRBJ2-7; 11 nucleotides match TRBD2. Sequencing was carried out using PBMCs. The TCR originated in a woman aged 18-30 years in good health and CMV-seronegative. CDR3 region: CASSSLAGGPYEQYF. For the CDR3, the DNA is TGTGCCAGCAGCTCCTTAGCGGGAGGGCCGTACGAGCAGTACTTC.